This T cell receptor beta chain stems from a study of early T cells in non-severe SARS-CoV-2 infection. Study-wide context: The sequenced material was bulk RNA from unsorted whole blood, and its chains were unpaired.

Tagging with unique molecular identifiers was applied to individual cDNA molecules. TCRdb re-called the 5' RACE reads through MiXCR, storing one row per CDR3 protein. The data hold roughly 64,000 distinct CDR3 sequences, with over 9% observed a single time. Overall study findings and caveats: Private and CD4 specificities were missed by VDJdb matching, skewed to anti-spike CD8.

As regards this clonotype: No antigen is known for it.

Germline CDR1 reads DFQATT; CDR2 reads SNEGSKA (reference sequence). The CDR3 extends over 16 amino acids. Between the trimmed V and J ends, which lost 0 bases and 2 bases, there was a span of 14 bases. The J gene is TRBJ2-4, the V gene TRBV20-1, with D tentatively TRBD2 (5 bases). The receptor was derived from an adult who was a healthcare worker with PCR-confirmed SARS-CoV-2 infection or an uninfected control (not recorded which). The sequencing used whole blood, collected at baseline. Here the CDR3 DNA reads TGCAGTGCTAGAGAAAGGGAGTCTTTTCCCAAAAACATTCAGTACTTC. Translating it yields CSARERESFPKNIQYF.